Only one count was recorded for the clone carrying this T cell receptor (beta chain). Its antigen is unknown. The treatment here: 15 to 20 received Ad26.COV2.S at low or high dose, single or two shots; about five received placebo; per-sample allocation not given. Specimens were obtained on day 63 following the first vaccine or placebo injection. In Boston, the donor was an adult between 18-55 years of age. Method: immunoSEQ multiplex PCR; TCRdb's copy keeps in-frame clones and lacks some. The table shows fewer than 600,000 clones, with 70% to 90% occurring only once. This specimen belongs to a study of Ad26.COV2.S vaccination and SARS-CoV-2 variants. There are 15 residues in the CDR3. The V and J ends lost 0 bases and 4 bases, in that order; junction bases with no gene match: 3. CDR1 LGHNA and CDR2 YSLEER come from the germline V gene. Whole-study results and caveats: In vaccinated individuals, spike-specific CD8+ and CD4+ T cell responses reportedly displayed substantial breadth. Placebo recipients showed lower spike-specific TCR breadth than vaccinees.

This specimen consisted of peripheral blood, obtained in a trial of Ad26.COV2.S vaccine versus placebo. This chain joins TRBV4-3 and TRBJ2-4; 7 nucleotides line up with TRBD1. This TCR was sampled from a person aged 18-60 years who received the Ad26.COV2.S COVID-19 vaccine or a placebo. The DNA for the CDR3 is TGCGCCAGCAGCCAAGATCAGGGACAGAAAAACATTCAGTACTTC. Protein sequence: CASSQDQGQKNIQYF.